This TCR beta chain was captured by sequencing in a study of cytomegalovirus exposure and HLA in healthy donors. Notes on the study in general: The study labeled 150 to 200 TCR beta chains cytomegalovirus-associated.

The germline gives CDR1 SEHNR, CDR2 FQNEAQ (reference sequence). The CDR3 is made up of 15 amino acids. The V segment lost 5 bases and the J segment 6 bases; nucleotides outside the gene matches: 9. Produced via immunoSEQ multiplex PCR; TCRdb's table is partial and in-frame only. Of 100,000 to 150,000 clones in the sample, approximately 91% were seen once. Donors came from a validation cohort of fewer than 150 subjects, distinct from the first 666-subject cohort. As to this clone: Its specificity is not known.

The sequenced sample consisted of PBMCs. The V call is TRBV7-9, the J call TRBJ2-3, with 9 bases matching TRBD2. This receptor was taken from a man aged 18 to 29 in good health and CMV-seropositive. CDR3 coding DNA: TGTGCCAGCAGCAGCAGCAGCGGGGGGCCCGATACGCAGTATTTT. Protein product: CASSSSSGGPDTQYF.